This TCR beta chain was observed in a study of cytomegalovirus exposure and HLA in healthy donors. Looking at the study overall: The roughly 130 validation repertoires used the same platform as the roughly 700 first-cohort repertoires (as reported by a later analysis). Overall study results and limits: The study found most TCR sequences rare, yet found some public TCRs in many donors. The study put 150 to 200 TCR beta chains on its list as cytomegalovirus-associated. Per published reports, the classifier diagnosed cytomegalovirus status with high specificity and sensitivity.

Remarks on this clone: Its antigen is still unknown.

The assay was immunoSEQ multiplex PCR, and TCRdb's table has in-frame clones only and misses some. The sample contains around 250,000 clones, 90% of which appear only once. Trimming took 1 base from V and 2 from J, leaving 10 bases between them. The CDR3 is made up of 14 amino acids. The germline gives CDR1 SGHRS, CDR2 YFSETQ. This sequence originates from a woman under 30 in good health and CMV-seronegative. V usage is TRBV5-1 and J usage is TRBJ2-7; D possibly corresponds to TRBD1 (5 bases). Sequencing was carried out using PBMCs. The CDR3 here is CASSLSPGTYEQYF. The DNA for the CDR3 is TGCGCCAGCAGCTTGTCTCCAGGGACCTACGAGCAGTACTTC.